The present entry profiles one TCR beta chain with its context. The data are from a study of T cell responses to AZD1222 COVID-19 vaccine. The ends were cut back, 7 bases at V and 7 bases at J, with 14 bases in the middle. Germline loops: CDR1 DFQATT, CDR2 SNEGSKA (reference sequence). The CDR3 is made up of 11 amino acids. Some clones are missing from TCRdb's copy, which holds only in-frame ones; the method was immunoSEQ multiplex PCR. Here the sample spans about 120,000 clones, roughly nine tenths being singletons. This material consisted of peripheral blood, taken on day 0 of AZD1222 vaccination. V gene TRBV20-1 combines with J gene TRBJ2-7; a weak D match, TRBD2 (6 bases). This receptor was obtained from an adult in good health. CDR3 DNA sequence: TGCAGTGGCGCGACTAGTTTAGAGCAGTACTTC. Its translation: CSGATSLEQYF.